Below are 30 T cell receptor beta chains sequenced from a single sample in a study of post-analysis software for immune sequencing data. Unique-molecular-identifier-tagged TCR beta cDNA libraries were used. TCRdb recomputed calls from the PCR reads with MiXCR, one row per CDR3 protein. This table holds about 430,000 distinct CDR3 sequences, approximately 37% found once. The antigens of these receptors remain unknown. Study findings and constraints: When patients were compared with controls, about five TRBV segments were more frequent, TRBV5-6, TRBV5-1 and TRBV20-1 among them.

Sequenced sample: blood. The receptors derive from a girl aged 2-10 years with multiple sclerosis.

In this sample, this clonotype turned up a few times. The chain carries TRBV4-2 and TRBJ2-7; D is unclear. The CDR3 has 15 amino acids. The germline V gene has CDR1 LGHNA and CDR2 YNFKEQ. V shed 1 base and J shed 3 bases, with 13 bases lying between them. The CDR3 spells CASSQVSRENYEQYF. The CDR3 region has the DNA TGTGCCAGCAGCCAAGTAAGCCGAGAGAACTACGAGCAGTACTTC.

The V call is TRBV7-9, the J call TRBJ2-7; 14 nucleotides align to TRBD2. V shed 4 bases and J 4 bases; nucleotides not matched to a gene: 6. Germline V lookup: CDR1 SEHNR, CDR2 FQNEAQ (reference sequence). CDR3 size: 16 residues. This CDR3 is CASSSRLAGGAYEQYF. CDR3 nucleotide sequence: TGTGCCAGCAGCTCCCGACTAGCGGGAGGGGCTTACGAGCAGTACTTC.

The chain is built from TRBV6-1 and TRBJ2-7; TRBD1 matches 9 bases. With 4 bases clipped from V and 5 bases from J, the junction kept 15 bases outside the gene matches. The CDR3 spans 17 residues. Germline V gene sequence: CDR1 MNHNS, CDR2 SASEGT. The CDR3 sequence: CASSAPWTGDYVNEQYF. The CDR3 DNA reads as TGTGCCAGCAGTGCCCCTTGGACAGGGGATTATGTCAACGAGCAGTACTTC.

V gene TRBV7-2 combines with J gene TRBJ2-2; D possibly matches TRBD1 or TRBD2 (5 bases each). Germline V gene sequence: CDR1 SGHTA, CDR2 FQGNSA. The CDR3 covers 14 residues. Between the trimmed V and J ends, which lost 2 bases and 3 bases, there was a span of 7 bases. CDR3 nucleotides: TGTGCCAGCAGCTTAACGGGGCACACCGGGGAGCTGTTTTTT. This gives the protein CASSLTGHTGELFF.

The chain employs TRBV5-1 and TRBJ2-1; D might be TRBD1 or TRBD2, each matching 5 bases. The CDR3 consists of 17 residues. Germline values: CDR1 SGHRS, CDR2 YFSETQ. Trimming pared 3 bases from V and 6 bases from J, leaving 22 bases between. The CDR3 bases are TGCGCCAGCAGCTCCGGACGGGGCCTATCGTCTAGCAATGAGCAGTTCTTC. Amino acids: CASSSGRGLSSSNEQFF.

This clonotype was detected ten times or more. The chain joins TRBV15 to TRBJ2-1, with 11 bases that match TRBD2. Looked up from germline, CDR1 is LNHNV and CDR2 is YYDKDF (reference sequence). The V segment lost 1 base and the J segment 0 bases; nucleotides outside the gene matches: 11. CDR3 size: 20 residues. Written as DNA, the CDR3 is TGTGCCACCAGCAGAGGTCGACTAGCGGGATTAGATTACTCCTACAATGAGCAGTTCTTC. Encoded protein: CATSRGRLAGLDYSYNEQFF.

The rearrangement links TRBV27 to TRBJ2-7; 10 nucleotides agree with TRBD2. The CDR3 consists of 16 residues. The germline CDR1 and CDR2 sequences are MNHEY and SMNVEV (reference sequence). The junction had 15 bases not matched to a gene; V was cut back by 7 bases and J by 6 bases. CDR3 sequence: CASTRAGLAGVSEQYF. The CDR3 DNA is TGTGCCAGCACCCGAGCCGGGCTAGCGGGAGTGAGCGAGCAGTACTTC.

Written as DNA, the CDR3 is TGTGCCAGCAGCCCCGCTAGGGGACAGGGGCATTCACCCCTCCACTTT. It encodes CASSPARGQGHSPLHF. This chain uses TRBV7-2 with TRBJ1-6, with 10 bases aligning to TRBD1. The CDR3 runs to 16 residues. The ends lost 5 bases at V and 8 bases at J; junction bases unmatched: 9. The V gene's germline CDR1 is SGHTA and CDR2 FQGNSA.

V usage is TRBV5-1 and J usage is TRBJ2-1; 10 bases are shared with TRBD2. Unmatched junction bases numbered 8, after V lost 3 bases and J lost 14 bases. Germline lookup yields CDR1 SGHRS and CDR2 YFSETQ. The CDR3 is made up of 13 amino acids. DNA for the CDR3: TGCGCCAGCAGCTACGCAGCGGGGGGGCCGAAGTTCTTC. Translation gives CASSYAAGGPKFF.

A few counts support this clonotype. This rearrangement joins TRBV2 to TRBJ1-2; D not resolved. This CDR3 spans 10 amino acids. V was cut by 8 bases and J by 3 bases, with 4 bases left in between. Germline V gene lookup returns CDR1 SNHLY and CDR2 FYNNEI. This CDR3 reads CASQDYGYTF. CDR3 bases: TGTGCCAGCCAAGACTATGGCTACACCTTC.

DNA for the CDR3: TGTGCCAGCAGCCCTGGGGGTGACGGAATAGATAACTACGAGCAGTACTTC. Amino acids: CASSPGGDGIDNYEQYF. The chain has TRBV28 and TRBJ2-4; perhaps D is TRBD1 or TRBD2 (5 bases each). The DNA end is a closer match to TRBJ2-7, so the J assignment may be wrong. This CDR3 has 17 amino acids. The V gene's germline CDR1 is MDHEN and CDR2 SYDVKM.

This clonotype was found once. The rearrangement uses TRBV9 and TRBJ2-1, with D hard to call. The CDR3 runs 13 residues. Germline V gene data show CDR1 as SGDLS and CDR2 as YYNGEE. V lost 3 bases and J 3 bases, leaving 7 bases between the germline ends. CDR3 residues: CASSGGNYNEQFF. Written as DNA, the CDR3 is TGTGCCAGCAGCGGCGGCAACTACAATGAGCAGTTCTTC. The full variable domain, with the rest looked up from reference TRBV9 and TRBJ2-1, is DSGVTQTPKHLITATGQRVTLRCSPRSGDLSVYWYQQSLDQGLQFLIQYYNGEERAKGNILERFSAQQFPDLHSELNLSSLELGDSALYFCASSGGNYNEQFFGPGTRLTVL.

V usage is TRBV28 and J usage is TRBJ2-5; the D call may be TRBD1 or TRBD2 (6 bases each). The CDR3 is 14 amino acids. V gave up 2 bases and J gave up 5 bases, with 12 bases separating them. From germline, CDR1 is MDHEN and CDR2 SYDVKM. CDR3 in amino acids: CASSLTGARETQYF. Written as DNA, the CDR3 is TGTGCCAGCAGTTTAACGGGGGCGCGGGAGACCCAGTACTTC.

The rearrangement links TRBV11-1 to TRBJ1-1; D unclear. Trimming pared 3 bases from V and 1 base from J, leaving 9 bases between. The CDR3 spans 14 residues. Germline CDR1 and CDR2: SGHAT and FQDESV (reference sequence). Written as DNA, the CDR3 is TGTGCCAGCAGCTTTCAGAGAACGAACACTGAAGCTTTCTTT. This codes for CASSFQRTNTEAFF.

This clonotype came up a few times. The CDR3 DNA is TGTGCCAGCGGGGTTTCCGATAATTCACCCCTCCACTTT. Translation: CASGVSDNSPLHF. The rearrangement uses TRBV2 and TRBJ1-6; D gene unclear. CDR3 length equals 13 residues. Deletions cut 8 bases from V and 5 bases from J, with 10 bases between. Germline V gives CDR1 SNHLY, CDR2 FYNNEI.

CDR3 sequence: CASSLVPFSFDDNEQFF. CDR3 DNA sequence: TGTGCCAGCAGCTTAGTGCCCTTCTCATTCGATGACAATGAGCAGTTCTTC. This chain uses TRBV7-2 with TRBJ2-1, with unresolved D. Trimming took 1 base from V and 5 from J, leaving 18 bases between them. CDR3 length equals 17 residues. Germline V CDR1 and CDR2: SGHTA, FQGNSA.

This clonotype was detected only a few times. The chain combines TRBV15 with TRBJ2-4; D perhaps matches TRBD1 (6 bases). The J call is in doubt because the DNA end fits TRBJ2-5 better. The CDR3 is made up of 16 amino acids. Germline loops: CDR1 LNHNV, CDR2 YYDKDF (reference sequence). Here the CDR3 DNA reads TGTGCCACCAGCAGGGAAGACAGGTCTGAGGGTCAGACCCAGTACTTC. This encodes CATSREDRSEGQTQYF.

This clonotype has more than one count but fewer than ten. The rearrangement joins TRBV2 to TRBJ1-6; D perhaps matches TRBD1 (5 bases). From germline, CDR1 is SNHLY and CDR2 FYNNEI. The CDR3 contains 15 residues. V lost 5 bases and J lost 9, with 17 bases in between. CDR3 bases: TGTGCCAGCAGTTTAGGGGACCCTAGAGGTTCACCCCTCCACTTT. Amino acids: CASSLGDPRGSPLHF.

In regard to this clonotype: A read error is possible here, since a much larger clone lies one base away. This rearrangement joins TRBV10-3 to TRBJ2-4, with 7 bases identical to TRBD1. The CDR3 has 12 residues. The J segment lost 8 bases and the V segment lost 6 bases, leaving 4 bases of the junction unmatched. Germline V gene data show CDR1 as ENHRY and CDR2 as SYGVKD. The CDR3 bases are TGTGCCATCAGCGACAGGGAACACATTCAGTACTTC. Protein: CAISDREHIQYF.

This chain connects TRBV2 to TRBJ2-1, with 7 bases matching TRBD1. CDR1 and CDR2 (germline): SNHLY, FYNNEI. The CDR3 runs to 14 residues. V shed 5 bases and J 4 bases; nucleotides not matched to a gene: 5. The CDR3 sequence: CASSKGQLYNEQFF. Here the CDR3 DNA reads TGTGCCAGCAGTAAGGGACAGCTTTACAATGAGCAGTTCTTC.

This clonotype was observed a few times. The rearrangement joins TRBV29-1 to TRBJ2-3; TRBD1 agrees at 8 bases. The CDR3 has 13 residues. The V and J ends lost 5 bases and 5 bases, in that order; junction bases with no gene match: 6. Germline-derived CDR1 and CDR2 are SQVTM and ANQGSEA. Here the CDR3 reads CSVTRTGLDTQYF. The CDR3 coding sequence is TGCAGCGTTACTCGGACAGGGTTAGATACGCAGTATTTT.

The J gene is TRBJ2-3, the V gene TRBV29-1, with a weak D call TRBD2 (6 bases). Trimming took 3 bases from V and 3 from J, leaving 19 bases between them. CDR1 and CDR2 (germline): SQVTM, ANQGSEA. The CDR3 has 16 amino acids. The CDR3 coding sequence is TGCAGCGTTGACGGGGACTCCGTCTATGGGACAGATACGCAGTATTTT. It specifies CSVDGDSVYGTDTQYF.

This clonotype was counted only a few times. This chain links TRBV20-1 with TRBJ2-7; D is perhaps TRBD1 (6 bases). The CDR3 has 14 amino acids. V lost 5 bases to trimming and J lost 2 bases, with 16 bases between them. Germline CDR1 DFQATT, CDR2 SNEGSKA (reference sequence). CDR3 residues: CSADPGHEPYEQYF. In nucleotides, the CDR3 is TGCAGTGCTGATCCGGGACATGAGCCCTACGAGCAGTACTTC.

This clonotype was recorded many times. The rearrangement uses TRBV5-1 and TRBJ2-4; D is uncertain. Per germline, CDR1 SGHRS and CDR2 YFSETQ. V was clipped by 1 base and J by 0 bases, with 8 bases between them. The length of the CDR3 is 15 residues. The CDR3 region is CASSLSQLAKNIQYF. In DNA, the CDR3 is TGCGCCAGCAGCTTGTCACAGCTAGCCAAAAACATTCAGTACTTC.

In its sample, this clonotype was seen a few times. Since a much larger clone is just one base distant, this may be a read error. This sequence joins TRBV28 and TRBJ2-1, with D perhaps assigned TRBD1 or TRBD2 (5 bases each). This CDR3 spans 16 amino acids. Germline V gives CDR1 MDHEN, CDR2 SYDVKM. V was shortened by 5 bases and J by 3 bases, with 17 bases between the two germline ends. CDR3 sequence: CASSMCREKGYNEQFF. Here the CDR3 DNA reads TGTGCCAGCAGTATGTGCAGGGAGAAGGGCTACAATGAGCAGTTCTTC.

For this clonotype: Possible read error: a much larger clone is one base away. The rearrangement uses TRBV7-3 and TRBJ2-1; 12 bases map to TRBD2. CDR3 length: 15 residues. V dropped 2 bases and J dropped 6; count of bases not matched to a gene: 2. CDR1 SGHTA and CDR2 FQGTGA come from the germline V gene. This CDR3 reads CASSLGLAGINEQFF. CDR3 nucleotide sequence: TGTGCCAGCAGCTTAGGACTAGCGGGAATCAATGAGCAGTTCTTC.

V is TRBV13 and J is TRBJ2-1; the match to TRBD2 covers 10 bases. The germline V gene encodes CDR1 PRHDT and CDR2 FYEKMQ (reference sequence). The CDR3 consists of 18 residues. J lost 4 bases, V lost 2 bases, and 11 bases had no gene match. CDR3 in DNA: TGTGCCAGCAGCTTATCCCCGGGGCTAGCGGGGGAGTACAATGAGCAGTTCTTC. Protein product: CASSLSPGLAGEYNEQFF.

This clonotype has more than one count but fewer than ten. At one end, the junction sequence differs from germline, possibly due to a read error. J is TRBJ2-1 and V is TRBV7-7, with D possibly TRBD1 on 6 matching bases. The CDR3 has 13 residues. Germline values: CDR1 SSHAT, CDR2 FNYEAQ (reference sequence). In DNA form, the CDR3 reads TGTGCTAGCAGCATTGACAGGTACAATGAGCAGTTCTTC. Translation: CASSIDRYNEQFF. The full variable domain, with the rest looked up from reference TRBV7-7 and TRBJ2-1, is GAGVSQSPRYKVTKRGQDVTLRCDPISSHATLYWYQQALGQGPEFLTYFNYEAQPDKSGLPSDRFSAERPEGSISTLTIQRTEQRDSAMYRCASSIDRYNEQFFGPGTRLTVL.

A few counts support this clonotype. The chain employs TRBV28 and TRBJ2-1; weak D call: TRBD2 (6 bases). The end of the DNA is better explained by TRBJ2-7, so the J call may be wrong. This CDR3 is 15 amino acids long. Germline V gene lookup returns CDR1 MDHEN and CDR2 SYDVKM. In DNA, the CDR3 is TGTGCCAGCAGTCCTTCAGGGAGGAGGTCCTACGAGCAGTACTTC. Translated, it gives CASSPSGRRSYEQYF.

This clonotype came up a few times. V usage is TRBV12-3 or TRBV12-4 and J usage is TRBJ2-5; 10 nucleotides match TRBD2. CDR3 size: 15 residues. V lost 2 bases and J lost 5; bases outside the gene matches: 5. The CDR3 DNA follows: TGTGCCAGCAGTTTACAAGCGGGGGGGCACGAGACCCAGTACTTC. It is translated as CASSLQAGGHETQYF.